These T cell receptor beta chains were read from a single sample in a study of vaccination and CD4 T cells after COVID-19. No cognate antigen is known for these TCRs. In TCRdb, the PCR reads were re-called with MiXCR into one record per CDR3 protein. The table records 13,000 to 15,000 distinct CDR3 sequences, less than 55% of them present only once. What was sequenced was CD4+ T cells from blood, cultured in vitro. The receptors come from a human donor who had recovered from COVID-19. The CDR3 runs from the conserved cysteine through the conserved F or W. A D gene is named only where the DNA matches it firmly. Not every row has a clone size; where given, it reads once, few, many or a size class.

D	V	size	J	DNA	CDR3
TRBD2	TRBV11-3	-	TRBJ2-3	TGTGCCAGCAGCTCGGGACTAGCGGGGCACACAGATACGCAGTATTTT	CASSSGLAGHTDTQYF
-	TRBV19	once	TRBJ1-3	TGTGCCAGTATATCCGATTGGGACACCATATATTTT	CASISDWDTIYF
TRBD2	TRBV30	-	TRBJ2-5	TGTGCCTGGACCCTAGCGGGAGGCGTAGAGACCCAGTACTTC	CAWTLAGGVETQYF
-	TRBV6-5	-	TRBJ2-2	TGTGCCAGCAGTTACTCTCCAGGGGAAGGGACCGGGGAGCTGTTTTTT	CASSYSPGEGTGELFF
TRBD2	TRBV28	once	TRBJ2-7	TGTGCCAGCAGTTTACCGCGGACTAGCGGGGGGCTCTTGTACTTC	CASSLPRTSGGLLYF
-	TRBV12-3/TRBV12-4	-	TRBJ1-5	TGTGCCAGCAGTTTACAGGGCCCAAATCAGCCCCAGCATTTT	CASSLQGPNQPQHF
-	TRBV7-9	-	TRBJ1-3	TGTGCCAGCAGCGTGGGATGGTCTGTTAGGACTCCTGGAAACACCATATATTTT	CASSVGWSVRTPGNTIYF
-	TRBV24-1	-	TRBJ1-5	TGTGCCACCAGTGTTACAGGGCAGAGTCAGCCCCAGCATTTT	CATSVTGQSQPQHF
TRBD1	TRBV7-2	-	TRBJ1-1	TGTGCCAGCAGCCCGGACAGGGGTCAGACTGAGGCTTTCTTT	CASSPDRGQTEAFF
-	TRBV27	-	TRBJ2-1	TGTGCCAGCAGTTTATATCAACAGGGCGGGCGCGATGAGCAGTTCTTC	CASSLYQQGGRDEQFF
-	TRBV6-5	-	TRBJ1-1	TGTGCCAGCAGTTACGGGACCCAAGCCTTATCAGCTTTCTTT	CASSYGTQALSAFF
TRBD1	TRBV5-5	-	TRBJ1-1	TGTGCCAGCAGCTTGGCCCCTAACCCGACAGGGGGCCGGAACACTGAAGCTTTCTTT	CASSLAPNPTGGRNTEAFF
-	TRBV10-3	few	TRBJ1-1	TGTGCCAGCAGTTACACTCTGCGGACTGAAGCTTTCTTT	CASSYTLRTEAFF
TRBD2	TRBV24-1	few	TRBJ2-5	TGTGCCACCAGTGGGACGGGAGGGAGGGAGACCCAGTACTTC	CATSGTGGRETQYF
-	TRBV12-3/TRBV12-4	once	TRBJ1-6	TGTGCCAGCAGTACAAGGGACGGTGATTCACCCCTCCACTTT	CASSTRDGDSPLHF
-	TRBV6-1	-	TRBJ1-4	TGTGCCAGCAGCATACAGGGATTCGAAAAACTGTTTTTT	CASSIQGFEKLFF
TRBD2	TRBV28	few	TRBJ2-5	TGTGCCAGCAGTCCCGGACTAGCGGGGCAAGAGACCCAGTACTTC	CASSPGLAGQETQYF
TRBD1	TRBV6-5	-	TRBJ2-7	TGTGCCAGCAGTTTGGGGACAGGGGCCCTCGAGCAGTACTTC	CASSLGTGALEQYF
TRBD2	TRBV6-1	-	TRBJ2-1	TGTGCCAGCAGGCCACTAGCGGGAGGGCTCCATGAGCAGTTCTTC	CASRPLAGGLHEQFF
-	TRBV20-1	-	TRBJ1-1	TGCAGTGCTCCGAAGACAGGAGCCATGAACACTGAAGCTTTCTTT	CSAPKTGAMNTEAFF
-	TRBV15	-	TRBJ1-2	TGTGCCACCAGCAGAGGCTTTGGGGACTATGGCTACACCTTC	CATSRGFGDYGYTF
TRBD1	TRBV28	-	TRBJ1-2	TGTGCCACTTCCCCGGGTGACAGGGAGTTTTATGGCTACACCTTC	CATSPGDREFYGYTF
-	TRBV6-5	large	TRBJ1-2	TGTGCCAGCAGTTACTCTTCAGGTGGGCTAAATGGCTACACCTTC	CASSYSSGGLNGYTF
TRBD1	TRBV25-1	large	TRBJ2-3	TGTGCCAGCAGTGATCGGGGGGGACAGGGGCCAGATACGCAGTATTTT	CASSDRGGQGPDTQYF
TRBD1	TRBV12-3/TRBV12-4	-	TRBJ2-1	TGTGCCAGCACCATGGGGGACAGGGGGAGGTTC	CASTMGDRGRF
TRBD2	TRBV7-8	-	TRBJ2-7	TGTGCCAGCAGCTACACCGGGGGGGAGCAGTACTTC	CASSYTGGEQYF
TRBD1	TRBV6-1	medium-sized	TRBJ1-6	TGTGCCAGCAGGCGGGGACAGGGGCGAATGTCCCTCCACTTT	CASRRGQGRMSLHF
-	TRBV24-1	-	TRBJ2-3	TGTGCCACCAGCAGGGGCACAGATACGCAGTATTTT	CATSRGTDTQYF
-	TRBV6-5	medium-sized	TRBJ1-1	TGTGCCAGCAGTTACTCGCAGTCTCGGAACACTGAAGCTTTCTTT	CASSYSQSRNTEAFF
-	TRBV20-1	-	TRBJ1-1	TGCAGTGCTAGGACACAGGGCATGAACACTGAAGCTTTCTTT	CSARTQGMNTEAFF
TRBD1	TRBV5-1	-	TRBJ2-5	TGCGCCAGCAGCAGGGGGACAGTTGGAAGAGAGACCCAGTACTTC	CASSRGTVGRETQYF
TRBD2	TRBV20-1	-	TRBJ2-7	TGCAGTGCTCAACGGGATGTAGCGGGAATGCACTACGAGCAGTACTTC	CSAQRDVAGMHYEQYF
-	TRBV28	-	TRBJ1-2	TGTGCCAGCAGTCCCGGTTCGGCAGCTGCCTATGGCTACACCTTC	CASSPGSAAAYGYTF
-	TRBV6-1	-	TRBJ1-2	TGTGCCACGGTGTCTAACGGGCAGTGGAGGAGCTACACCTTC	CATVSNGQWRSYTF
TRBD2	TRBV7-2	-	TRBJ2-1	TGTGCCAGCAGCCTGTATAGCGGGGGGGGCTACAATGAGCAGTTCTTC	CASSLYSGGGYNEQFF
TRBD2	TRBV7-3	-	TRBJ2-3	TGTGCCAGCAGCTTAAGGGGGACTAGCGGGGGGCACCTAAAATCGAGCACAGATACGCAGTATTTT	CASSLRGTSGGHLKSSTDTQYF
TRBD1	TRBV28	-	TRBJ1-1	TGTGCCAGCAGAAAAACAGGGGGCCAGAACACTGAAGCTTTCTTT	CASRKTGGQNTEAFF
-	TRBV7-9	few	TRBJ1-1	TGTGCCAGCAGCCCAGAAGTGAACACTGAAGCTTTCTTT	CASSPEVNTEAFF
TRBD1	TRBV12-3/TRBV12-4	-	TRBJ2-3	TGTGCCACCAGGGGGGATACGCAGTATTTT	CATRGDTQYF
-	TRBV20-1	-	TRBJ2-5	TGCAGTGCTTGGATAGACGGTACATTGTACCAAGAGACCCAGTACTTC	CSAWIDGTLYQETQYF
TRBD1	TRBV20-1	-	TRBJ1-5	TGCAGCGGCGTCCCCCCGGGACAGGCGTTTAGTTGGAGCAATCAGCCCCAGCATTTT	CSGVPPGQAFSWSNQPQHF
TRBD1	TRBV11-3	-	TRBJ2-1	TGTGCCAGCAGCTTAGAGGGACAGGGAGGTAATGAGCAGTTCTTC	CASSLEGQGGNEQFF
TRBD1	TRBV6-1	few	TRBJ1-3	TGTGCCAGCAGTCAACAGGGGTCTGGAAACACCATATATTTT	CASSQQGSGNTIYF
-	TRBV11-3	-	TRBJ1-2	TGTGCCAGCAGCTTAGTAGAAACAGGCACCTATGGCTACACCTTC	CASSLVETGTYGYTF
TRBD2	TRBV11-2	once	TRBJ2-1	TGTGCCAGCAGCCGGACTAGCCCCAATGAGCAGTTCTTC	CASSRTSPNEQFF
-	TRBV20-1	-	TRBJ2-7	TGCAGTGCTAGGGGGGGCCGGGGCCCCTTCCCTACCTACGAGCAGTACTTC	CSARGGRGPFPTYEQYF
-	TRBV12-3/TRBV12-4	few	TRBJ1-5	TGTGCCAGCAGTAACCGGGGTTACAATCAGCCCCAGCATTTT	CASSNRGYNQPQHF
-	TRBV18	-	TRBJ1-5	TGTGCCAGCTCACCCAGGGACAGCAATCAGCCCCAGCATTTT	CASSPRDSNQPQHF
-	TRBV20-1	-	TRBJ1-5	TGCAGTGCTAGGCGGTTCAATCAGCCCCAGCATTTT	CSARRFNQPQHF
-	TRBV3-1	-	TRBJ1-5	TGTGCCAGCAGCCAAGAGGCAGGCAGCAATCAGCCCCAGCATTTT	CASSQEAGSNQPQHF
TRBD2	TRBV20-1	-	TRBJ2-7	TGCAGTGCGGGGGGACTAGCGGGACTCACGGCCTACGAGCAGTACTTC	CSAGGLAGLTAYEQYF
-	TRBV28	-	TRBJ2-2	TGTGCCAGCAGTTTAACCGGGGAGCTGTTTTTT	CASSLTGELFF
TRBD1	TRBV28	few	TRBJ1-6	TGTGCCAGCAGTTTATGGGGACAGGGTCCTTCACCCCTCCACTTT	CASSLWGQGPSPLHF
-	TRBV7-9	-	TRBJ2-3	TGTGCCAGCAGCTTAGCCCAATTGGGCCCAGATACGCAGTATTTT	CASSLAQLGPDTQYF
-	TRBV15	few	TRBJ1-4	TGTGCCACCAGCAGAAACGAACCGAGGAATGAAAAACTGTTTTTT	CATSRNEPRNEKLFF